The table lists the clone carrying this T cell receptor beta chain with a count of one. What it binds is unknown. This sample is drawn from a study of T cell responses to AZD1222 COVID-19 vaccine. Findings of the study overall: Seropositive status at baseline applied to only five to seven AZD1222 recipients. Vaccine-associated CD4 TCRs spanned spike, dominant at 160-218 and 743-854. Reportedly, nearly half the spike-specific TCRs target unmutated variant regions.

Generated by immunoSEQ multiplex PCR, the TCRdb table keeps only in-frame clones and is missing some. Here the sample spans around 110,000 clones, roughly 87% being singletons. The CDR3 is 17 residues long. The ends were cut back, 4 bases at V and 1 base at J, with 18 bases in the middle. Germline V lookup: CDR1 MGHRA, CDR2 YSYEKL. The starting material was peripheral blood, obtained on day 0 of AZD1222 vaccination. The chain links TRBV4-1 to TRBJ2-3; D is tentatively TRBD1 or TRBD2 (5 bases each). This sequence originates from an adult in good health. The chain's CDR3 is CASSRGMRASRTDTQYF. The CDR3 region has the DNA TGCGCCAGCAGCCGGGGGATGCGAGCGTCACGCACAGATACGCAGTATTTT.